A selection of T cell receptor beta chains follows, all from one sample in a study of OX40 agonist ivuxolimab in advanced cancers. The protocol was immunoSEQ multiplex PCR, while the TCRdb copy is restricted to in-frame clones and leaves out a portion. In the table there are about 98,000 clones, 75% to 90% of which are singletons. Sequenced material: CD4+ or CD8+ T cells sorted from blood, taken in a trial of the OX40 agonist ivuxolimab. Every receptor here comes from an adult with an advanced solid tumor such as melanoma, head and neck, liver or kidney cancer. Each CDR3 is given with its conserved first and last residue. D genes are given only for firm matches. Expanded clones get a size class; other rows say once, few or many, or leave the size out.

clone size	J gene	D gene	V gene	CDR3 DNA	CDR3 protein
-	TRBJ2-1	-	TRBV6-4	TGTGCCAGCAGTGTCGGACTCTACAATGAGCAGTTCTTC	CASSVGLYNEQFF
-	TRBJ2-1	TRBD2	TRBV2	TGTGCCAGCAGTGAGACTAGCGGGAAGCAGTTCTTC	CASSETSGKQFF
-	TRBJ2-1	-	TRBV19	TGTGCCAGTAGCCCACTGGCCAGCTCCTACAATGAGCAGTTCTTC	CASSPLASSYNEQFF
once	TRBJ1-3	-	TRBV28	TGTGCCAGCACTAAAACTGGAAACACCATATATTTT	CASTKTGNTIYF
few	TRBJ2-1	-	TRBV30	TGTGCCTGGAGCCCTGGGATCGCAGGGAGCTACAATGAGCAGTTCTTC	CAWSPGIAGSYNEQFF
-	TRBJ2-6	-	TRBV4-1	TGCGCCAGCAGCCGAGGACGGCTCTCTGGGGCCAACGTCCTGACTTTC	CASSRGRLSGANVLTF
-	TRBJ1-4	-	TRBV19	TGTGCCAGTAGGGCTCCCGGGAAACATTATGAAAAACTGTTTTTT	CASRAPGKHYEKLFF
-	TRBJ1-2	TRBD1	TRBV7-9	TGTGCCAGCAGCCCTACTGACAGGGGTAACTATGGCTACACCTTC	CASSPTDRGNYGYTF
-	TRBJ2-7	-	TRBV30	TGTGCCTGGGGAAAGAGGTCGGCAGGGTCCTACGAGCAGTACTTC	CAWGKRSAGSYEQYF
-	TRBJ2-5	-	TRBV7-2	TGTGCCAGCAGCCGAGACTACTACCAAGAGACCCAGTACTTC	CASSRDYYQETQYF
-	TRBJ2-1	-	TRBV11-3	TGTGCCAGCAGTTTTAACGACAATGAGCAGTTCTTC	CASSFNDNEQFF
few	TRBJ2-7	-	TRBV6-1	TGTGCCAGCACTGGGGGGTTAAATTACGAGCAGTACTTC	CASTGGLNYEQYF
once	TRBJ1-3	-	TRBV14	TGTGCCAGCAGCCAAGGGCCGGGTCGCTCTGGAAACACCATATATTTT	CASSQGPGRSGNTIYF
-	TRBJ1-2	-	TRBV10-3	TGTGCCATCAGTGACGGGCAGGAGGGACTTCATGGCTACACCTTC	CAISDGQEGLHGYTF
-	TRBJ2-7	-	TRBV5-1	TGCGCCAGCAGCCCGGCAGGGGGGCCCTACGAGCAGTACTTC	CASSPAGGPYEQYF
-	TRBJ1-4	TRBD1	TRBV5-5	TGTGCCAGCAGCGGAGGGACCGGGACAGCTAATGAAAAACTGTTTTTT	CASSGGTGTANEKLFF
-	TRBJ2-5	-	TRBV5-1	TGCGCCAGCAGCCCGGGAGCGGCAGACCGTCGGGAGACCCAGTACTTC	CASSPGAADRRETQYF
-	TRBJ1-1	-	TRBV19	TGTGCCAGTACTGACATCCAGGGTACATACACTGAAGCTTTCTTT	CASTDIQGTYTEAFF